One and the same sample provided the 26 T cell receptor beta chains below, sequenced in a study of cytomegalovirus exposure and HLA in healthy donors. PCR primers comprised 60 Vbeta and 13 Jbeta primers. Measured with immunoSEQ multiplex PCR; TCRdb has only the in-frame clones, and not every one. Its table lists approximately 100,000 clones. The specimen sequenced was PBMCs. The receptors stem from a man aged 50-60 years in good health and CMV-seronegative.

The chain uses TRBV6-6 and TRBJ2-5; D not certain. The ends were cut back, 2 bases at V and 7 bases at J, with 8 bases in the middle. The CDR3 runs 12 residues. Germline CDR1 reads MNHNY; CDR2 reads SVGAGI (reference sequence). CDR3 sequence reads: CASSYGPGTQYF. The CDR3, as DNA: TGTGCCAGCAGTTACGGCCCTGGGACCCAGTACTTC.

V gene TRBV19 combines with J gene TRBJ1-2, with 8 nucleotides matching TRBD1. The CDR3 extends over 15 amino acids. Germline CDR1 is LNHDA and CDR2 is SQIVND (reference sequence). J gave up 4 bases and V 5 bases, and 9 bases lay outside the gene matches. The CDR3 protein is CASSPQGQETYGYTF. CDR3 sequence (DNA): TGTGCCAGTAGTCCCCAGGGACAGGAAACCTATGGCTACACCTTC.

The rearrangement links TRBV5-1 to TRBJ1-5; D perhaps matches TRBD1 (6 bases). The CDR3 sequence is 15 residues long. Germline loops: CDR1 SGHRS, CDR2 YFSETQ. Deletions cut 4 bases from V and 3 bases from J, with 14 bases between. The CDR3 DNA follows: TGCGCCAGCAGCCAAGGACAGAGTCCCAATCAGCCCCAGCATTTT. Its protein product is CASSQGQSPNQPQHF.

The CDR3 is CASSSLLVIYEQYF. For the CDR3, the DNA is TGTGCCAGCAGTTCCCTACTAGTCATCTACGAGCAGTACTTC. The chain uses TRBV27 and TRBJ2-7; possible D gene TRBD2, 5 bases. There are 14 residues in the CDR3. Trimming shortened V by 4 bases and J by 3 bases, and 13 bases separated the two germline ends. Germline CDR1 MNHEY, CDR2 SMNVEV (reference sequence).

The chain joins TRBV7-9 to TRBJ1-2; TRBD1 matches at 7 bases. J lost 6 bases, V lost 4 bases, and 11 bases had no gene match. CDR3 length: 15 amino acids. CDR1 and CDR2 (germline): SEHNR, FQNEAQ (reference sequence). In nucleotides, the CDR3 is TGTGCCAGCAGCTCCTCTAGGGGACAGCACAATGGCTACACCTTC. Its protein product is CASSSSRGQHNGYTF.

The chain recombines TRBV11-3 with TRBJ2-1, with 12 bases fitting TRBD2. The V and J ends lost 4 bases and 7 bases, in that order; junction bases with no gene match: 8. In germline, CDR1 is SGHNT, CDR2 YENEEA. This CDR3 region has 16 residues. DNA for the CDR3: TGTGCCAGCAGCTCCCGACTAGCGGGAGCTTATAATGAGCAGTTCTTC. Translation gives CASSSRLAGAYNEQFF.

This chain uses TRBV9 with TRBJ2-1; TRBD1 matches at 8 bases. The CDR3 loop spans 15 amino acids. With 3 bases clipped from V and 7 bases from J, the junction kept 9 bases outside the gene matches. From germline, CDR1 is SGDLS and CDR2 YYNGEE. The CDR3 loop is CASSALWDRQNEQFF. As DNA, the CDR3 is TGTGCCAGCAGCGCCTTATGGGACAGGCAAAATGAGCAGTTCTTC.

The gene calls are TRBV25-1 and TRBJ2-1, with D possibly TRBD2 on 5 matching bases. The germline CDR1 and CDR2 sequences are MGHDK and SYGVNS. The V gene lost 5 bases and the J gene lost 4 bases, with 12 bases spanning the gap. The CDR3 loop spans 14 amino acids. The DNA for the CDR3 is TGTGCCAGCAGTAATTCCGAGCGGTACAATGAGCAGTTCTTC. This sequence encodes CASSNSERYNEQFF.

The V gene is TRBV29-1, the J gene TRBJ2-1; 10 nucleotides match TRBD2. The CDR3 covers 15 residues. The trim removed 4 bases at V and 3 bases at J, leaving 6 bases unmatched. The germline CDR1 and CDR2 sequences are SQVTM and ANQGSEA. The DNA of the CDR3 is TGCAGCGTTGTTACCCTAGCGGGGGACTACAATGAGCAGTTCTTC. This encodes CSVVTLAGDYNEQFF.

The chain is built from TRBV6-5 and TRBJ2-3; TRBD1 aligns across 9 bases. J was trimmed by 2 bases and V by 2 bases; bases with no gene match: 5. The CDR3 has 16 residues. Germline CDR1 MNHEY, CDR2 SVGAGI. The CDR3 nucleotides read TGTGCCAGCAGTTACAACAGGGGGCTTGTCACAGATACGCAGTATTTT. It yields the protein CASSYNRGLVTDTQYF.

The CDR3 bases are TGTGCCAGCAGCTTCGACAGGTACAATGAGCAGTTCTTC. This translates into CASSFDRYNEQFF. The chain uses TRBV5-6 and TRBJ2-1, with a possible D match to TRBD1 (6 bases). Trimming cost V 2 bases and J 4 bases, with 7 bases left between them. Looked up from germline, CDR1 is SGHDT and CDR2 is YYEEEE. This CDR3 contains 13 residues. The full variable domain, rest sourced from reference TRBV5-6 and TRBJ2-1, is DAGVTQSPTHLIKTRGQQVTLRCSPKSGHDTVSWYQQALGQGPQFIFQYYEEEERQRGNFPDRFSGHQFPNYSSELNVNALLLGDSALYLCASSFDRYNEQFFGPGTRLTVL.

This chain joins TRBV18 and TRBJ1-2, with D maybe TRBD1 (6 bases). Trimming stripped 3 bases from V and 6 bases from J, with 8 bases between. Germline CDR1 reads KGHSH; CDR2 reads LQKENI. CDR3 size: 12 residues. As DNA, the CDR3 is TGTGCCAGCTCACCGGGGGCGGATGGCTACACCTTC. Residues: CASSPGADGYTF.

The CDR3 DNA reads TGTGCCAGTAGTCCTGACTTCCCGAATCAGCCCCAGCATTTT. As protein: CASSPDFPNQPQHF. V and J are TRBV19 and TRBJ1-5; no clear D gene. This CDR3 contains 14 residues. Trimming shortened V by 5 bases and J by 4 bases, and 12 bases separated the two germline ends. Germline V gene lookup returns CDR1 LNHDA and CDR2 SQIVND (reference sequence).

The chain carries TRBV5-4 and TRBJ2-1, with D possibly TRBD1 on 6 matching bases. This CDR3 spans 14 amino acids. The germline gives CDR1 SGHNT, CDR2 YYREEE (reference sequence). The V gene lost 0 bases and the J gene lost 4 bases, with 8 bases spanning the gap. CDR3 in DNA: TGTGCCAGCAGCTTGGGGGGGCCTTACAATGAGCAGTTCTTC. Translation: CASSLGGPYNEQFF.

Written as DNA, the CDR3 is TGCGCCAGCAGTCAACAAGAGGGGGACAGGGGCTTCCAAAACATTCAGTACTTC. This gives the protein CASSQQEGDRGFQNIQYF. The chain has TRBV23-1 and TRBJ2-4, with 10 bases fitting TRBD1. TRBV23-1 is identified as an open reading frame with a role that is uncertain. Losses at the gene ends were 2 bases for V and 5 bases for J; bases not matched to a gene: 12. There are 18 residues in the CDR3.

The gene calls are TRBV28 and TRBJ1-2, with D hard to call. The CDR3 runs to 11 residues. Trimming stripped 3 bases from V and 7 bases from J, with 6 bases between. Germline V lookup: CDR1 MDHEN, CDR2 SYDVKM. The CDR3 coding sequence is TGTGCCAGCAGTTTTAAGAGTGGCTACACCTTC. This sequence encodes CASSFKSGYTF.

The genes are TRBV5-1 and TRBJ1-2; possibly TRBD1 for D (5 bases). CDR1 and CDR2 from the germline V gene are SGHRS and YFSETQ. The V and J ends lost 0 bases and 4 bases respectively, with 10 bases between them. The CDR3 is 14 residues long. DNA for the CDR3: TGCGCCAGCAGCTTGGAAAATGACAGCTATGGCTACACCTTC. This gives the protein CASSLENDSYGYTF.

The chain links TRBV29-1 to TRBJ2-3, with 11 bases lining up with TRBD1. The CDR3 has 14 amino acids. Germline V lookup: CDR1 SQVTM, CDR2 ANQGSEA. The CDR3 spells CSANRDRGTDTQYF. CDR3 bases: TGCAGTGCAAACCGGGACAGGGGGACAGATACGCAGTATTTT.

V and J are TRBV30 and TRBJ2-5; D call uncertain. CDR3 length: 13 amino acids. With 2 bases removed from V and 7 bases from J, the gap between germline ends came to 14 bases. Germline lookup yields CDR1 GTSNPN and CDR2 SVGIG (reference sequence). CDR3 sequence (DNA): TGTGCCTGGAGTCCCCACCCCACCGGGACCCAGTACTTC. It translates to CAWSPHPTGTQYF.

Regarding this clone: Other DNA sequences in this specimen translate into the identical CDR3. The CDR3 spells CASSFTGSYEQYF. The CDR3 DNA sequence: TGTGCCAGCAGCTTCACAGGCTCCTACGAGCAGTACTTC. J is TRBJ2-7 and V is TRBV5-4, with D perhaps matching TRBD1 (5 bases). Germline lookup yields CDR1 SGHNT and CDR2 YYREEE (reference sequence). V was clipped by 2 bases and J by 0 bases, with 6 bases between them. The length of the CDR3 is 13 residues.

The chain couples TRBV11-2 to TRBJ1-1; D is possibly TRBD1 (6 bases). The CDR3 runs 15 residues. The V and J ends lost 0 bases and 1 base respectively, with 9 bases between them. Germline CDR1 and CDR2: SGHAT and FQNNGV. The CDR3 DNA sequence: TGTGCCAGCAGCTTAGATGGGACACAGAACACTGAAGCTTTCTTT. It yields the protein CASSLDGTQNTEAFF.

This chain links TRBV29-1 with TRBJ2-5; D possibly corresponds to TRBD2 (5 bases). V shed 8 bases and J shed 5 bases, with 21 bases lying between them. The CDR3 spans 14 residues. CDR1 SQVTM and CDR2 ANQGSEA come from the germline V gene. The CDR3 sequence: CSSLSGGGAETQYF. CDR3 coding DNA: TGCAGCTCCTTGAGCGGAGGAGGAGCGGAGACCCAGTACTTC.

The gene calls are TRBV2 and TRBJ2-7; the match to TRBD1 covers 7 bases. Germline CDR1 reads SNHLY; CDR2 reads FYNNEI. The V segment lost 4 bases and the J segment 10 bases; nucleotides outside the gene matches: 4. The CDR3 is 11 residues long. CDR3 sequence: CASSGQGGQYF. The CDR3 bases are TGTGCCAGCAGTGGACAGGGTGGACAGTACTTC. The complete variable domain, with remaining parts taken from reference TRBV2 and TRBJ2-7, reads EPEVTQTPSHQVTQMGQEVILRCVPISNHLYFYWYRQILGQKVEFLVSFYNNEISEKSEIFDDQFSVERPDGSNFTLKIRSTKLEDSAMYFCASSGQGGQYFGPGTRLTVT.

The genes are TRBV6-1 and TRBJ2-1; D may be TRBD2 (6 bases). Trimming stripped 6 bases from V and 1 base from J, with 13 bases between. CDR1 is MNHNS and CDR2 is SASEGT in the germline V gene. This CDR3 is built from 15 residues. The CDR3 reads CASSVGTQSYNEQFF. The CDR3 coding sequence is TGTGCCAGCAGCGTCGGGACTCAGTCCTACAATGAGCAGTTCTTC.

V and J are TRBV5-1 and TRBJ2-7, with D perhaps matching TRBD1 (6 bases). V was cut by 1 base and J by 5 bases, with 19 bases left in between. Germline V gene data show CDR1 as SGHRS and CDR2 as YFSETQ. CDR3 length equals 16 residues. The CDR3, as DNA: TGCGCCAGCAGCTTGAAGTTTCGACAGGCAGGCCACGAGCAGTACTTC. Protein: CASSLKFRQAGHEQYF.

The genes are TRBV11-2 and TRBJ1-2; the D is unclear. Trimming removed 5 bases from V and 12 bases from J, with 13 bases in between. This CDR3 contains 11 residues. Germline V gene sequence: CDR1 SGHAT, CDR2 FQNNGV. The CDR3 DNA sequence: TGTGCCAGCAGCCCCCCCGGGTTTCACACCTTC. Its protein product is CASSPPGFHTF.